Listed below are T cell receptor beta chains from one sample, sequenced in a study of cytomegalovirus exposure and HLA in healthy donors. Measured with immunoSEQ multiplex PCR; TCRdb has only the in-frame clones, and not every one. In the table there are some 190,000 clones, approximately 80% of which are singletons. What was sequenced was PBMCs. Receptors were obtained from a male donor in good health and CMV-seronegative. Each CDR3 is given with its conserved first and last residue. Fields, in order: J gene, clone size, D gene, V gene, CDR3 protein, CDR3 DNA. The D gene is left open where the match is weak. Only part of the rows carry a size: once, few, many, or a class if the clone is expanded.

>TRBJ1-1|-|-|TRBV6-4
CASSVSPGGTEAFF
TGTGCCAGCAGTGTAAGTCCGGGGGGCACTGAAGCTTTCTTT
>TRBJ2-7|-|TRBD2|TRBV18
CASSPRGEGEQYF
TGTGCCAGCTCACCACGAGGGGAGGGGGAGCAGTACTTC
>TRBJ2-1|-|TRBD1|TRBV7-3
CASSFPGQGAYEQFF
TGTGCCAGCAGCTTCCCCGGACAGGGGGCCTATGAGCAGTTCTTC
>TRBJ1-1|-|-|TRBV6-1
CASTDSPGLIGAFF
TGTGCCAGCACCGACTCTCCAGGACTGATAGGAGCTTTCTTT
>TRBJ1-1|-|-|TRBV10-3
CAISDGGSWNTEAFF
TGTGCCATCAGTGACGGGGGATCTTGGAACACTGAAGCTTTCTTT
>TRBJ2-7|-|TRBD1|TRBV9
CASSVGTGPAYEQYF
TGTGCCAGCAGCGTCGGGACAGGCCCTGCCTACGAGCAGTACTTC
>TRBJ2-6|-|-|TRBV7-9
CASSLEGPGANVLTF
TGTGCCAGCAGCTTAGAGGGGCCTGGGGCCAACGTCCTGACTTTC
>TRBJ2-5|-|-|TRBV4-2
CASSQRQAGETQYF
TGTGCCAGCAGCCAAAGACAGGCAGGGGAGACCCAGTACTTC
>TRBJ2-7|-|TRBD2|TRBV7-9
CASTGPLAGTYEQYF
TGTGCCAGCACCGGACCACTAGCGGGAACCTACGAGCAGTACTTC
>TRBJ1-5|-|TRBD1|TRBV4-2
CASSQGTGKGQPQHF
TGTGCCAGCAGCCAAGGGACAGGGAAAGGTCAGCCCCAGCATTTT
>TRBJ2-7|-|TRBD1|TRBV7-3
CASSLSGTGAYEQYF
TGTGCCAGCAGCTTAAGCGGGACAGGGGCCTACGAGCAGTACTTC
>TRBJ2-2|-|-|TRBV7-9
CASSYSNTGELFF
TGTGCCAGCAGCTACTCGAACACCGGGGAGCTGTTTTTT
>TRBJ2-2|-|TRBD1|TRBV28
CASSRGQGAYTGELFF
TGTGCCAGCAGCCGCGGACAGGGGGCTTACACCGGGGAGCTGTTTTTT
>TRBJ1-1|few|-|TRBV27
CASRHGENTEAFF
TGTGCCAGCAGGCACGGGGAGAACACTGAAGCTTTCTTT
>TRBJ1-2|-|TRBD1|TRBV18
CASSPLGQSENYGYTF
TGTGCCAGCTCACCGCTGGGACAGAGTGAAAACTATGGCTACACCTTC
>TRBJ1-2|-|-|TRBV20-1
CSAPGPLGYTF
TGCAGTGCCCCGGGTCCCCTTGGCTACACCTTC
>TRBJ2-7|once|TRBD1|TRBV6-5
CASSYSKDRGYEQYF
TGTGCCAGCAGTTACTCGAAGGACAGGGGGTACGAGCAGTACTTC
>TRBJ1-2|-|-|TRBV28
CASTTTLLLHGYTF
TGTGCCAGCACCACGACACTGCTCCTGCATGGCTACACCTTC
>TRBJ2-2|once|TRBD2|TRBV9
CASSVSPSGRAGELFF
TGTGCCAGCAGCGTATCGCCTAGCGGGAGGGCCGGGGAGCTGTTTTTT
>TRBJ1-1|-|TRBD1|TRBV28
CASSWRQGAGYTEAFF
TGTGCCAGCAGTTGGCGACAGGGGGCGGGGTACACTGAAGCTTTCTTT
>TRBJ1-2|-|-|TRBV4-1
CASSQVSRGAEVYGYTF
TGCGCCAGCAGCCAAGTCTCCCGCGGGGCCGAGGTCTATGGCTACACCTTC
>TRBJ1-2|-|TRBD1|TRBV29-1
CSGADRWSDGYTF
TGCAGCGGTGCGGACAGGTGGTCGGACGGCTACACCTTC
>TRBJ1-5|-|-|TRBV6-1
CASSDLAGENQPQHF
TGTGCCAGCAGTGATTTGGCAGGGGAAAATCAGCCCCAGCATTTT